Listed below are T cell receptor beta chains from one sample, sequenced in a study of blood T cell repertoires in COVID-19. Profiling relied on immunoSEQ multiplex PCR, and the TCRdb table lists in-frame clones only, not all of them. The sample gives roughly 250,000 clones, around 89% of which show up once; approximately 9% is in the top ten. Sequencing was done on a sample of PBMCs or T cells enriched from blood (not recorded which). The source is a man in his forties or fifties who had recovered from COVID-19. CDR3s include the opening cysteine and the closing phenylalanine or tryptophan. Fields, in order: V gene, D gene, J gene, clone size, CDR3 protein, CDR3 DNA. A D gene is named only where the DNA matches it firmly. Expanded clones get a size class; other rows say once, few or many, or leave the size out.

>TRBV10-3|TRBD1|TRBJ2-7|NA
CAIAFRQGHEQYF
TGTGCCATCGCTTTTCGACAGGGCCACGAGCAGTACTTC
>TRBV7-9|TRBD2|TRBJ2-7|NA
CASSLGGSAFFSSYEQYF
TGTGCCAGCAGCTTAGGCGGGAGCGCCTTCTTCAGCTCCTACGAGCAGTACTTC
>TRBV6-5|TRBD1|TRBJ1-3|NA
CASSKDRGGGNTIYF
TGTGCCAGCAGCAAAGACAGGGGCGGTGGAAACACCATATATTTT
>TRBV6-5|TRBD2|TRBJ2-7|NA
CASRLAGGLGEQYF
TGTGCCAGCAGATTAGCGGGAGGGCTAGGGGAGCAGTACTTC
>TRBV6-2/TRBV6-3|TRBD2|TRBJ2-3|NA
CASSYSGSGSSDTQYF
TGTGCCAGCAGTTACTCGGGTAGCGGGAGTTCAGATACGCAGTATTTT
>TRBV6-5|TRBD1|TRBJ1-5|NA
CASSYGGQGGNQPQHF
TGTGCCAGCAGTTACGGGGGACAGGGGGGCAATCAGCCCCAGCATTTT
>TRBV19|TRBD2|TRBJ2-5|NA
CASSMSGGQETQYF
TGTGCCAGTAGTATGAGCGGGGGCCAAGAGACCCAGTACTTC
>TRBV7-3|TRBD2|TRBJ2-2|NA
CASSLATSGNTGELFF
TGTGCCAGCAGCTTAGCGACTAGCGGGAACACCGGGGAGCTGTTTTTT
>TRBV18|NA|TRBJ1-5|few
CASSPRAGGGGNQPQHF
TGTGCCAGCTCACCACGAGCCGGGGGAGGGGGCAATCAGCCCCAGCATTTT
>TRBV24-1|TRBD1|TRBJ2-3|NA
CAIGTATSTDTQYF
TGTGCCATCGGGACAGCAACTAGCACAGATACGCAGTATTTT
>TRBV5-1|NA|TRBJ2-3|NA
CASNPLSTDTQYF
TGCGCCAGCAACCCGCTAAGCACAGATACGCAGTATTTT
>TRBV7-9|NA|TRBJ1-5|NA
CASSLSGYNQPQHF
TGTGCCAGCAGCTTATCCGGGTACAATCAGCCCCAGCATTTT
>TRBV11-3|NA|TRBJ2-5|NA
CASSVVVGGGQEETQYF
TGTGCCAGCAGCGTAGTAGTAGGGGGGGGCCAGGAAGAGACCCAGTACTTC
>TRBV9|TRBD1|TRBJ1-2|NA
CASSTKGAGTGARGYTF
TGTGCCAGCAGCACCAAAGGCGCCGGGACAGGGGCTCGAGGCTACACCTTC
>TRBV5-1|NA|TRBJ2-7|NA
CASSLRGGGTEQYF
TGCGCCAGCAGCTTGCGCGGAGGAGGTACTGAGCAGTACTTC
>TRBV7-9|TRBD1|TRBJ2-2|NA
CASSRSTGITTNTGELFF
TGTGCCAGCAGCCGCTCGACAGGGATAACCACGAACACCGGGGAGCTGTTTTTT
>TRBV19|TRBD2|TRBJ2-5|once
CASSSSGGQETQYF
TGTGCCAGTAGCTCTAGCGGGGGACAAGAGACCCAGTACTTC
>TRBV29-1|NA|TRBJ2-3|NA
CSVRGLGGGTDTQYF
TGCAGCGTTCGCGGATTGGGCGGGGGCACAGATACGCAGTATTTT
>TRBV6-5|TRBD2|TRBJ2-1|NA
CASSYSGDYYNEQFF
TGTGCCAGCAGTTACTCTGGGGACTATTACAATGAGCAGTTCTTC
>TRBV11-2|TRBD2|TRBJ2-3|NA
CASSPRTSGSTDTQYF
TGTGCCAGCAGCCCCCGGACTAGCGGGAGTACAGATACGCAGTATTTT
>TRBV27|TRBD1|TRBJ2-1|NA
CASSPLGTGEGDEQFF
TGTGCCAGCAGTCCCTTAGGGACAGGGGAAGGAGATGAGCAGTTCTTC
>TRBV4-3|NA|TRBJ1-1|NA
CASSRTQGSTEAFF
TGCGCCAGCAGCCGGACACAGGGTTCCACTGAAGCTTTCTTT
>TRBV10-3|TRBD1|TRBJ2-3|NA
CAIGTVGTDTQYF
TGTGCCATCGGGACAGTAGGAACAGATACGCAGTATTTT
>TRBV7-3|TRBD2|TRBJ2-3|NA
CASSLLAGASDTQYF
TGTGCCAGCAGCCTACTAGCGGGAGCGTCAGATACGCAGTATTTT
>TRBV6-5|NA|TRBJ2-7|NA
CASRSNSQGYEQYF
TGTGCCAGCAGATCCAACTCTCAGGGTTACGAGCAGTACTTC
>TRBV14|NA|TRBJ2-3|NA
CASSQGFGWGTDTQYF
TGTGCCAGCAGCCAAGGGTTCGGGTGGGGCACAGATACGCAGTATTTT
>TRBV28|NA|TRBJ2-7|few
CASSLFSLGQSSYEQYF
TGTGCCAGCAGTTTATTTAGTTTAGGACAGAGCTCCTACGAGCAGTACTTC
>TRBV19|NA|TRBJ1-1|NA
CASRSWTENTEAFF
TGTGCCAGTAGATCCTGGACAGAAAACACTGAAGCTTTCTTT
>TRBV7-8|NA|TRBJ2-3|few
CASSLGGRSRADTQYF
TGTGCCAGCAGCTTAGGTGGGAGGTCCCGCGCAGATACGCAGTATTTT
>TRBV14|NA|TRBJ1-2|NA
CASSQAWGAANYGYTF
TGTGCCAGCAGCCAGGCCTGGGGAGCCGCTAACTATGGCTACACCTTC
>TRBV14|NA|TRBJ1-2|few
CASSPQGYGYTF
TGTGCCAGCAGCCCCCAGGGCTATGGCTACACCTTC
>TRBV11-2|TRBD1|TRBJ2-3|NA
CASSLDLALTGGAADTQYF
TGTGCCAGCAGCTTAGATCTTGCTTTGACAGGGGGCGCAGCAGATACGCAGTATTTT
>TRBV2|NA|TRBJ1-6|NA
CASSDHVAPLHF
TGTGCCAGCAGTGATCATGTTGCACCCCTCCACTTT
>TRBV5-1|NA|TRBJ1-2|NA
CASSLAGNSGYTF
TGCGCCAGCAGCTTGGCCGGGAACTCGGGCTACACCTTC
>TRBV19|NA|TRBJ2-3|once
CASSIPGGGETDTQYF
TGTGCCAGTAGTATCCCAGGAGGGGGCGAAACAGATACGCAGTATTTT
>TRBV11-2|NA|TRBJ2-1|NA
CASSLGLLSSYNEQFF
TGTGCCAGCAGCTTAGGACTACTGAGCTCCTACAATGAGCAGTTCTTC
>TRBV19|NA|TRBJ1-1|NA
CASSTTRATEAFF
TGTGCCAGTAGTACAACCAGGGCCACTGAAGCTTTCTTT
>TRBV29-1|NA|TRBJ2-7|NA
CSVVLGANSYEQYF
TGCAGCGTTGTCCTGGGGGCAAACTCCTACGAGCAGTACTTC
>TRBV5-1|NA|TRBJ2-1|NA
CASSLGGASYNEQFF
TGCGCCAGCAGCTTAGGGGGGGCCAGCTACAATGAGCAGTTCTTC
>TRBV5-6|TRBD1|TRBJ2-5|NA
CASKIETGTGEETQYF
TGTGCCAGCAAAATAGAAACCGGGACAGGGGAAGAGACCCAGTACTTC
>TRBV5-6|TRBD1|TRBJ2-7|NA
CASRPKQGAYEQYF
TGTGCCAGCAGACCAAAACAGGGGGCATACGAGCAGTACTTC